The TCR beta chain under discussion was sequenced for a study of a mutant IDH1 vaccine in newly diagnosed glioma. Background on the study: Standard pretreatment was either radiotherapy, temozolomide, or, for most, radiochemotherapy with temozolomide.

Specified time point: baseline, week 1 (first vaccination visit). Treatment here: pre-vaccination baseline after standard-of-care therapy. In every donor, the tumor was a new WHO grade 3 or 4 IDH1-mutant, ATRX-lost astrocytoma. The method was immunoSEQ multiplex PCR; TCRdb's version includes in-frame clones alone and lacks a portion of them. Of approximately 70,000 clones listed, less than 85% are singletons. Looked up from germline, CDR1 is SGHDT and CDR2 is YYEEEE. The CDR3 length is 11 residues. The V and J ends lost 3 bases and 7 bases respectively, with 5 bases between them. This chain connects TRBV5-6 to TRBJ2-1; D is unresolved. This material consisted of PBMCs, taken from a glioma patient treated with radiotherapy, temozolomide or both. This sequence was found in a man over 45 with glioma. DNA for the CDR3: TGTGCCAGCAGCTCCATGAATGAGCAGTTCTTC. Residues: CASSSMNEQFF.